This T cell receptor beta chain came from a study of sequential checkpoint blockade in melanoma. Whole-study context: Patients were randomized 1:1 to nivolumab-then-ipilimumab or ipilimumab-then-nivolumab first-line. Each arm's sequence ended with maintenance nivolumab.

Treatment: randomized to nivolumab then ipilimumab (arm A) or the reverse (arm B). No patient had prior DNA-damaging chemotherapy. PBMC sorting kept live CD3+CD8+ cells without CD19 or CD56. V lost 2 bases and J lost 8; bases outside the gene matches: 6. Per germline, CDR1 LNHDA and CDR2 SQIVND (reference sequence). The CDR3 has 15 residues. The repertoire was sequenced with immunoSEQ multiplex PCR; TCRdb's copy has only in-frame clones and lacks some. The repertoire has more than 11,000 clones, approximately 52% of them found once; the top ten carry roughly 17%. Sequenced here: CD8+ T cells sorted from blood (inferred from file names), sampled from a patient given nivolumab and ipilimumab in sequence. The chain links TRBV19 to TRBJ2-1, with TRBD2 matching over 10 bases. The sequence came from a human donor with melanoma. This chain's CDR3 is CASSITSGTSDEQFF. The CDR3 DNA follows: TGTGCCAGTAGTATAACTAGCGGGACTTCAGATGAGCAGTTCTTC.